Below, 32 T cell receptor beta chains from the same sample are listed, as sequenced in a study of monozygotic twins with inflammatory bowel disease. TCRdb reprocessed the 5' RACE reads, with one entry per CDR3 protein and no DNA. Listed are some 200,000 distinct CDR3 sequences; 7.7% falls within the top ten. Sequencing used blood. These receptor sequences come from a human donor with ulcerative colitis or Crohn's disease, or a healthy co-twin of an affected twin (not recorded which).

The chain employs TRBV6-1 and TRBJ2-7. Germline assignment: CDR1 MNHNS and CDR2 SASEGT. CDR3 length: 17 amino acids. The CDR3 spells CASSELRQGRGSYEQYF.

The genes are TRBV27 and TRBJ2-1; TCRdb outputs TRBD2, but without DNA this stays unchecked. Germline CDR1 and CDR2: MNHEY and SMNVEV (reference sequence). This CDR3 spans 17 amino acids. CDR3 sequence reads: CASSPSLTSGSYNEQFF.

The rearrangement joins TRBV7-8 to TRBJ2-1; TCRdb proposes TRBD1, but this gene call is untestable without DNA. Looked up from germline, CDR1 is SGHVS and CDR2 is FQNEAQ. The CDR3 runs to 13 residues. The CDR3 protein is CASTFGGRNEQFF.

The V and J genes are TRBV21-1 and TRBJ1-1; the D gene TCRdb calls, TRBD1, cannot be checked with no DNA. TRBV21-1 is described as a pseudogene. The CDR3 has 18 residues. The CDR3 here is CASSKVGTTFPLNTEAFF.

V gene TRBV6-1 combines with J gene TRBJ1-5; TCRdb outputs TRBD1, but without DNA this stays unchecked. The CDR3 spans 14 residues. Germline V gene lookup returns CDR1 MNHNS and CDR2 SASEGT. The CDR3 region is CASRPSGGNQPQHF.

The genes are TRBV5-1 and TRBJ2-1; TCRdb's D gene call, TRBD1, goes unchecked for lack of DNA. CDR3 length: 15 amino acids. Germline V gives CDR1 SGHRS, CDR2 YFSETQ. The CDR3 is CASSTALIGGNEQFF.

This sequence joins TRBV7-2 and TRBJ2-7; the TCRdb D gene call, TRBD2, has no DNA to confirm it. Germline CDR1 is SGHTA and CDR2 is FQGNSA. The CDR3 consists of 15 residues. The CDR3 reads CASSLSTGSEHEQYF.

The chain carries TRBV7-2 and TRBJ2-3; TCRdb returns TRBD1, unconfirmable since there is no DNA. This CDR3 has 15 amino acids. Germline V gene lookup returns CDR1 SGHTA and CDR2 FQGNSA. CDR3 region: CASSLALGGGDTQYF.

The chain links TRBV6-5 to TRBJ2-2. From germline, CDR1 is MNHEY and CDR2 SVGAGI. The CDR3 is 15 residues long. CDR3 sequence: CASSYIALGSGELFF.

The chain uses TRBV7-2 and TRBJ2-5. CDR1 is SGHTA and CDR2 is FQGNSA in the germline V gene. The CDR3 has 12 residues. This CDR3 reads CASSLNRETQYF.

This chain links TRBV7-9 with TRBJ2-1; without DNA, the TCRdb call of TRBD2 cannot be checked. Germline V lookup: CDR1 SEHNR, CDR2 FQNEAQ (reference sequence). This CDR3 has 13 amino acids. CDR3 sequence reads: CASSLEGGIEQFF.

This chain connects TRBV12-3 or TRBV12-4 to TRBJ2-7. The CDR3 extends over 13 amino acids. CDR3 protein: CASSFARSYEQYF.

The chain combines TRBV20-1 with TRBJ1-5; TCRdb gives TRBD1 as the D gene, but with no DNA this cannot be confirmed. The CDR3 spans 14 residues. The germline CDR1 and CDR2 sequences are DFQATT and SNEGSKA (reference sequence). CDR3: CSANRDRLGQPQHF.

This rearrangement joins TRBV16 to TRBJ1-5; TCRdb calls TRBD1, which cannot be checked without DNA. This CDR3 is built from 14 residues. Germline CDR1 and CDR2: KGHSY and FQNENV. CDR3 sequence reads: CASSHRDRAQPQHF.

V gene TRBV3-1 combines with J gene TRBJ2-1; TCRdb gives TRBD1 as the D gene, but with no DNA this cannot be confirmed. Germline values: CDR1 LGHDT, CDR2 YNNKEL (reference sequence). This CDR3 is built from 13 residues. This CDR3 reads CASSQAGGNEQFF.

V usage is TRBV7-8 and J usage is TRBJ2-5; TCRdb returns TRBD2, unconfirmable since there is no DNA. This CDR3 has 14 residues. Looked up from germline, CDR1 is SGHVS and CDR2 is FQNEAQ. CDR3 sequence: CASSLLAGRETQYF.

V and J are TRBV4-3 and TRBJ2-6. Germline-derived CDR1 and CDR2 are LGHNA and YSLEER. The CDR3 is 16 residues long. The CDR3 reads CASSQDPRSGANVLTF.

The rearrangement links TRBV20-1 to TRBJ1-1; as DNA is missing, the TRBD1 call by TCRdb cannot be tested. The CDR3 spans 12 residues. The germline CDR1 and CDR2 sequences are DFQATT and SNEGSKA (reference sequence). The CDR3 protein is CSAGQGNREAFF.

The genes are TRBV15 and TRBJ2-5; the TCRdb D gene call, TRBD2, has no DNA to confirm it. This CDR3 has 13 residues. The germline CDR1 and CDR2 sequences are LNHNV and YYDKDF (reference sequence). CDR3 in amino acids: CATSRGGAETQYF.

CDR3 in amino acids: CATSPPGGANEKLFF. J is TRBJ1-4 and V is TRBV15; TCRdb indicates TRBD1, and absent DNA this call remains unverified. Germline-derived CDR1 and CDR2 are LNHNV and YYDKDF (reference sequence). The CDR3 is 15 residues long.

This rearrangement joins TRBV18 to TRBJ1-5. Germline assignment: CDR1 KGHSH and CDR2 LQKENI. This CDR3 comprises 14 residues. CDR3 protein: CASSPLARNQPQHF.

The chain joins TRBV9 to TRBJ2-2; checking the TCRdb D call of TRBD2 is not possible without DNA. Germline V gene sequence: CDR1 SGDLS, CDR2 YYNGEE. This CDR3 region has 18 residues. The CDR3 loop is CASSVASLRATNTGELFF. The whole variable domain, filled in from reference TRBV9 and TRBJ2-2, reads DSGVTQTPKHLITATGQRVTLRCSPRSGDLSVYWYQQSLDQGLQFLIQYYNGEERAKGNILERFSAQQFPDLHSELNLSSLELGDSALYFCASSVASLRATNTGELFFGEGSRLTVL.

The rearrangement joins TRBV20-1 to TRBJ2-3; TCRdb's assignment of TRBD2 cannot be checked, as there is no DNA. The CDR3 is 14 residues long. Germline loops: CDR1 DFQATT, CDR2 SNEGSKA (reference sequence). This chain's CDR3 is CSARKAGSTDTQYF.

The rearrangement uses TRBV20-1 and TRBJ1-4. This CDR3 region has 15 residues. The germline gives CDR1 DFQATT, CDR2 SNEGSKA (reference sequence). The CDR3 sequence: CSAPHPTVRNEKLFF.

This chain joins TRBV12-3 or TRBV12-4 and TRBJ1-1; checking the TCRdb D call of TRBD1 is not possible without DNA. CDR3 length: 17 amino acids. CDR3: CASSLAVLTGIDTEAFF.

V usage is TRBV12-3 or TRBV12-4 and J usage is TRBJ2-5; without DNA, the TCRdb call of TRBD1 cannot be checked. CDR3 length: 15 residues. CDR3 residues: CASSRIRGGQETQYF.

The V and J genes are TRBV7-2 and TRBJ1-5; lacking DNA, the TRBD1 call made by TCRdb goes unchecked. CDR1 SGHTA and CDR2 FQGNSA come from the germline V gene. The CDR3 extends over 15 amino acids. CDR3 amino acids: CASRKGPDSNQPQHF.

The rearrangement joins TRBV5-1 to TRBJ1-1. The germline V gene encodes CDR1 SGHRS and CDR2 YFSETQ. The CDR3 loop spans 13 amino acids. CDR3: CASSRVPDTEAFF. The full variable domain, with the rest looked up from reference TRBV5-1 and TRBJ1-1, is KAGVTQTPRYLIKTRGQQVTLSCSPISGHRSVSWYQQTPGQGLQFLFEYFSETQRNKGNFPGRFSGRQFSNSRSEMNVSTLELGDSALYLCASSRVPDTEAFFGQGTRLTVV.

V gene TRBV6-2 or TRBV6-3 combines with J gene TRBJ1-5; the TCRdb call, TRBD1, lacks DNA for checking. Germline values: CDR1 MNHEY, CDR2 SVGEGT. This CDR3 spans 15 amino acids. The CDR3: CASSLPWTAYQPQHF.

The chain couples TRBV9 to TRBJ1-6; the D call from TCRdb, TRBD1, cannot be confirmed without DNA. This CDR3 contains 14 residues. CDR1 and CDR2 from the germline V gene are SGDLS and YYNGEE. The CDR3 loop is CASSVGGSNSPLHF.

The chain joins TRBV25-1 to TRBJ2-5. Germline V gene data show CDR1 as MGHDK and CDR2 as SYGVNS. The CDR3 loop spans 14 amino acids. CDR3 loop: CASSDLVGQETQYF.

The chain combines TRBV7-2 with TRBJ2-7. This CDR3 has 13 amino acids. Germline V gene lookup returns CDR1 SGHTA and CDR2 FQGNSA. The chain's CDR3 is CASSLVRQAEQYF.